The next 22 T cell receptor beta chains were all read from a single sample in a study of T-cell reconstitution after alpha-beta-depleted transplantation in children. Preparation of the TCRbeta library used unique molecular identifiers. TCRdb re-derived calls from the PCR reads in MiXCR, one entry per CDR3 protein. The sample lists 670,000 or so distinct CDR3 sequences, around 13% occurring once. This material consisted of PBMCs, taken before TCRalphabeta/CD19-depleted stem cell transplant. Every receptor here comes from a girl aged 2-10 years with congenital amegakaryocytic thrombocytopenia, due to receive a stem cell transplant.

As concerns this clonotype: The junction does not match germline at one end; this may be a read error. The chain uses TRBV5-1 and TRBJ2-1; a possible D gene is TRBD2 (6 bases). This CDR3 region has 15 residues. Germline assignment: CDR1 SGHRS and CDR2 YFSETQ. CDR3 sequence (DNA): TGCGCCAGCAGCGACGGGACGGGACTCGATCATGACCAGTTCTTC. Translating it yields CASSDGTGLDHDQFF.

The chain carries TRBV30 and TRBJ2-1, with 7 bases identical to TRBD2. With V trimmed by 8 bases and J by 7 bases, 11 bases remained unmatched. From germline, CDR1 is GTSNPN and CDR2 SVGIG (reference sequence). The CDR3 is made up of 13 amino acids. This CDR3 reads CARGASGWNEQFF. The CDR3 region has the DNA TGTGCCCGTGGGGCTAGCGGTTGGAATGAGCAGTTCTTC. Combining the CDR3 with reference TRBV30 and TRBJ2-1 gives the whole variable domain SQTIHQWPATLVQPVGSPLSLECTVEGTSNPNLYWYRQAAGRGLQLLFYSVGIGQISSEVPQNLSASRPQDRQFILSSKKLLLSDSGFYLCARGASGWNEQFFGPGTRLTVL.

This clonotype was observed many times. J is TRBJ2-3 and V is TRBV20-1; D gene ambiguous. The CDR3 length is 13 residues. V was pared by 0 bases and J by 4 bases, with 8 bases between. Germline V gene lookup returns CDR1 DFQATT and CDR2 SNEGSKA (reference sequence). The CDR3 DNA reads TGCAGTGCTAGAGACGGTGCCCCAGATACGCAGTATTTT. It specifies CSARDGAPDTQYF.

The chain combines TRBV2 with TRBJ2-1, with D possibly matching TRBD2 (6 bases). The V end lost 6 bases, the J end lost 6 bases, and 18 bases lay between the germline ends. Germline values: CDR1 SNHLY, CDR2 FYNNEI. The CDR3 contains 15 residues. The CDR3 loop is CASRGEAGATNEQFF. CDR3 bases: TGTGCCAGCAGGGGAGAAGCGGGCGCAACCAATGAGCAGTTCTTC. Filled out from reference TRBV2 and TRBJ2-1, the complete variable domain reads EPEVTQTPSHQVTQMGQEVILRCVPISNHLYFYWYRQILGQKVEFLVSFYNNEISEKSEIFDDQFSVERPDGSNFTLKIRSTKLEDSAMYFCASRGEAGATNEQFFGPGTRLTVL.

The chain recombines TRBV4-1 with TRBJ2-7; D is possibly TRBD1 (6 bases). V was pared by 6 bases and J by 2 bases, with 23 bases between. CDR1 and CDR2 (germline): MGHRA, YSYEKL. CDR3 length equals 17 residues. CDR3 DNA: TGCGCCAGCAGTCCAACGGTCCTGGGGACACCAGCCTACGAGCAGTACTTC. Translated: CASSPTVLGTPAYEQYF.

The chain has TRBV4-2 and TRBJ2-5; D assignment may be TRBD1 or TRBD2 (5 bases each). Germline lookup yields CDR1 LGHNA and CDR2 YNFKEQ. The length of the CDR3 is 13 residues. Trimming removed 4 bases from V and 3 bases from J, with 9 bases in between. The CDR3 loop reads CASSPRGEETQYF. In nucleotides, the CDR3 is TGTGCCAGCAGCCCTAGAGGGGAAGAGACCCAGTACTTC.

This clonotype was seen a few times. The chain is built from TRBV10-3 and TRBJ2-3; a weak D match, TRBD2 (5 bases). CDR1 and CDR2 from the germline V gene are ENHRY and SYGVKD. The ends were cut back, 8 bases at V and 0 bases at J, with 15 bases in the middle. The CDR3 has 15 residues. CDR3 nucleotides: TGTGCCATCCGGAATAGCGCCACTAGCACAGATACGCAGTATTTT. It is translated as CAIRNSATSTDTQYF.

This clonotype has only a few counts. The chain carries TRBV18 and TRBJ2-1, with D possibly TRBD2 on 6 matching bases. There are 16 residues in the CDR3. Between the trimmed V and J ends, which lost 2 bases and 9 bases, there was a span of 20 bases. Germline CDR1 reads KGHSH; CDR2 reads LQKENI. CDR3 sequence (DNA): TGTGCCAGCTCACCATACGGAGAGGGAGGAAGTGGTGAGCAGTTCTTC. Amino acids: CASSPYGEGGSGEQFF.

The chain combines TRBV7-9 with TRBJ2-1; no reliable D call. Per germline, CDR1 SEHNR and CDR2 FQNEAQ (reference sequence). Trimming took off 7 bases at V and 9 bases at J, with 10 bases between the two ends. The CDR3 runs to 11 residues. The CDR3 DNA is TGTGCCAGCACCCCTCCGGCTGAGCAGTTCTTC. Translated, it gives CASTPPAEQFF.

This clonotype was counted a few times. CDR3 in amino acids: CSAPGLAGLLDNEQFF. DNA for the CDR3: TGCAGTGCGCCGGGACTAGCGGGCTTGTTAGACAATGAGCAGTTCTTC. V is TRBV20-1 and J is TRBJ2-1; the match to TRBD2 covers 12 bases. Germline V gene lookup returns CDR1 DFQATT and CDR2 SNEGSKA (reference sequence). The CDR3 spans 16 residues. J gave up 5 bases and V 6 bases, and 11 bases lay outside the gene matches.

This sequence joins TRBV5-1 and TRBJ2-3, with 8 positions matching TRBD2. The CDR3 loop spans 15 amino acids. V gave up 4 bases and J gave up 4 bases; unmatched junction bases: 8. In germline, CDR1 is SGHRS, CDR2 YFSETQ. CDR3 bases: TGCGCCAGCAGCCTGATAACGGGGGGGTCAGATACGCAGTATTTT. Residues: CASSLITGGSDTQYF.

This chain joins TRBV10-3 and TRBJ2-1; 8 bases match TRBD1. The CDR3 covers 18 residues. The junction had 13 bases not matched to a gene; V was cut back by 4 bases and J by 2 bases. From germline, CDR1 is ENHRY and CDR2 SYGVKD. CDR3: CAISGVGQGAGPYNEQFF. The CDR3 DNA sequence: TGTGCCATCAGTGGGGTAGGGCAGGGGGCCGGGCCCTACAATGAGCAGTTCTTC.

This clonotype was seen a handful of times. The chain recombines TRBV20-1 with TRBJ2-2; no clear D gene. Germline V gene sequence: CDR1 DFQATT, CDR2 SNEGSKA (reference sequence). V dropped 1 base and J dropped 1 base, with 7 bases sitting between them. The CDR3 has 14 residues. CDR3 region: CSARVPENTGELFF. DNA of the CDR3: TGCAGTGCTAGAGTGCCAGAGAACACCGGGGAGCTGTTTTTT.

The chain joins TRBV15 to TRBJ1-1, with 7 bases that match TRBD1. CDR1 and CDR2 from the germline V gene are LNHNV and YYDKDF (reference sequence). The V gene end was trimmed by 5 bases and the J gene end by 8 bases; junction bases not matched to a gene: 8. The CDR3 is 13 amino acids. The CDR3 nucleotides are TGTGCCACCAGCCCGGACAGGTTGGGAGAAGCTTTCTTT. Protein product: CATSPDRLGEAFF.

This clonotype has at least ten counts. This chain uses TRBV21-1 with TRBJ2-5. TRBV21-1 constitutes a pseudogene. The CDR3 covers 13 residues. The CDR3 DNA reads TGTGCCAGCAGCATTGTCTATCAAGAGACCCAGTACTTC. Its protein product is CASSIVYQETQYF.

This clonotype was observed a handful of times. V and J are TRBV7-2 and TRBJ2-7; D not certain. Trimming took 6 bases from V and 2 from J, leaving 11 bases between them. From germline, CDR1 is SGHTA and CDR2 FQGNSA. The CDR3 totals 13 residues. The CDR3 DNA follows: TGTGCCAGCAGGGAATGGAGTCCCTACGAGCAGTACTTC. Protein product: CASREWSPYEQYF.

The chain joins TRBV20-1 to TRBJ1-2; maybe TRBD1 (5 bases). The CDR3 length is 15 residues. Germline V lookup: CDR1 DFQATT, CDR2 SNEGSKA (reference sequence). V was clipped by 3 bases and J by 7 bases, with 21 bases between them. The CDR3 spells CSARVGGGMNRGYTF. The CDR3 nucleotides read TGCAGTGCTAGGGTGGGGGGGGGTATGAATCGTGGCTACACCTTC.

Only a few counts were recorded for this clonotype. The rearrangement uses TRBV28 and TRBJ2-7, with D possibly called TRBD1 or TRBD2 (5 bases each). Trimming removed 3 bases at V and 5 bases at J, with 38 bases between. The V gene's germline CDR1 is MDHEN and CDR2 SYDVKM. CDR3 size: 22 residues. The CDR3 coding sequence is TGTGCCAGCAGTTTTCGCCAGGGTGTTCGGGCTCTCCTCTCTCCCGGGGCCCACGAGCAGTACTTC. This encodes CASSFRQGVRALLSPGAHEQYF.

This clonotype was observed at least ten times. This chain connects TRBV5-1 to TRBJ2-3, with D possibly TRBD2 on 6 matching bases. The CDR3 runs 14 residues. The germline CDR1 and CDR2 sequences are SGHRS and YFSETQ. V was pared by 2 bases and J by 11 bases, with 18 bases between. Here the CDR3 DNA reads TGCGCCAGCAGCTTAGACTTCTCGGGGGACGGGCAGTATTTT. Its translation is CASSLDFSGDGQYF.

This clonotype was seen ten or more times. The chain has TRBV7-2 and TRBJ2-1, with TRBD2 matching 15 bases. The V gene end was trimmed by 8 bases and the J gene end by 9 bases; junction bases not matched to a gene: 8. Germline values: CDR1 SGHTA, CDR2 FQGNSA. There are 15 residues in the CDR3. CDR3 protein: CASQLGLAGGIEQFF. CDR3 nucleotides: TGTGCCAGCCAACTCGGACTAGCGGGAGGGATTGAGCAGTTCTTC.

This clonotype was recorded a few times. The chain recombines TRBV27 with TRBJ2-3; 11 bases fit TRBD2. The CDR3 loop spans 17 amino acids. Germline trimming cut 3 bases from V and 2 bases from J; bases unmatched to any gene: 7. Germline values: CDR1 MNHEY, CDR2 SMNVEV (reference sequence). CDR3 in amino acids: CASSLTSGLAVTDTQYF. Written as DNA, the CDR3 is TGTGCCAGCAGTTTGACGTCGGGACTAGCGGTCACAGATACGCAGTATTTT.

This clonotype was seen repeatedly, ten times or more. The chain has TRBV9 and TRBJ1-1; a possible D gene is TRBD1 (6 bases). CDR3 length equals 15 residues. CDR1 SGDLS and CDR2 YYNGEE come from the germline V gene. V dropped 3 bases and J dropped 2 bases, with 14 bases sitting between them. This CDR3 reads CASSATGTTNTEAFF. The CDR3 nucleotides read TGTGCCAGCAGCGCTACCGGGACAACTAACACTGAAGCTTTCTTT.